This T cell receptor beta chain was documented in a study of T-cell reconstitution after alpha-beta-depleted transplantation in children. Broader study findings: Where alpha-beta T cells came from about two months after transplant was reportedly several hundred expanded graft clones.

Using unique molecular identifiers, the investigators prepared the TCRbeta library. TCRdb fed the PCR reads into MiXCR, producing one record per CDR3 protein. The sample has some 440,000 distinct CDR3 sequences; 16% are singletons. This CDR3 has 14 residues. Trimming took off 0 bases at V and 7 bases at J, with 10 bases between the two ends. Germline CDR1 reads LGHDT; CDR2 reads YNNKEL (reference sequence). In regard to this clonotype: Its antigen is not known.

This specimen was PBMCs, mostly from graft donor cells, taken 360 days after TCRalphabeta/CD19-depleted stem cell transplant. The J gene is TRBJ2-1, the V gene TRBV3-1; D call uncertain. The TCR comes from a boy under two years old who had a stem cell transplant for Wiskott-Aldrich syndrome, so the T cells may come from the graft donor. This chain's CDR3 is CASSQEGKRNEQFF. DNA for the CDR3: TGTGCCAGCAGCCAAGAGGGTAAGCGAAATGAGCAGTTCTTC.